The rows below give T cell receptor beta chains drawn from one sample of a study of CD8 T cells in Susac syndrome. TCRdb ran MiXCR on the immunoSEQ multiplex PCR reads and lists one entry per CDR3 protein. The data contain roughly 330,000 distinct CDR3 sequences, roughly 94% of them singletons. The sequencing input was CD4+ T cells from PBMCs. The receptors derive from a human donor with multiple sclerosis. The conserved cysteine and the conserved F or W are not part of the CDR3 here.

v_gene	j_gene	len	CDR3aa
TRBV6-6	TRBJ2-5	12	ASSQGAMEETQY
TRBV19	TRBJ2-6	18	ASSIETPQGIYSRANVLT
TRBV19	TRBJ2-1	13	ASSEGGGIRNEQF
TRBV25-1	TRBJ1-6	11	ASSVTGDSPLH
TRBV29-1	TRBJ2-2	14	SVEDTVTWGTGELF
TRBV6-6	TRBJ1-2	12	ASSFGDRNYGYT
TRBV3-1	TRBJ1-1	11	ASSVTYRQKAF
TRBV18	TRBJ1-6	11	ASSPTTNSPLH
TRBV20-1	TRBJ2-1	11	SARSPGYNEQF
TRBV29-1	TRBJ2-5	11	SVVRANQETQY
TRBV29-1	TRBJ2-2	11	SVLRVRSGELF
TRBV3-1	TRBJ1-2	13	ASSPRDRGFYGYT
TRBV7-9	TRBJ2-7	11	ASSLGQPNEQY
TRBV20-1	TRBJ2-7	12	SARELAQSYEQY
TRBV15	TRBJ1-2	11	ATSMEGRRGCT
TRBV20-1	TRBJ2-7	14	SARDVLAGEVYEQY
TRBV24-1	TRBJ2-1	13	ATGIAGHSYNEQF
TRBV20-1	TRBJ2-3	12	SAPTPGVTDTQY
TRBV13	TRBJ1-2	10	ASSFNIYGYT
TRBV19	TRBJ1-4	12	ASSITPRGEKLF
TRBV27	TRBJ1-5	11	ASSLWGDQPQH
TRBV19	TRBJ2-1	10	ASLGPYNEQF
TRBV25-1	TRBJ1-1	13	ASSLRRDRDTEAF
TRBV4-3	TRBJ2-3	16	ASSQALGRDHAGDTQY
TRBV29-1	TRBJ2-1	12	SAGRRQGYNEQF
TRBV6-6	TRBJ2-7	10	ASSYSSPEQY
TRBV5-6	TRBJ2-1	14	ASREGGLSSYNEQF